Only a few counts were recorded for the clone carrying this T cell receptor beta chain. The entry originates in a study of T-cell reconstitution after alpha-beta-depleted transplantation in children. The TCRbeta library incorporated unique molecular identifiers. TCRdb itself ran the PCR reads through MiXCR, one entry per CDR3 protein. The sample has about 90,000 distinct CDR3 sequences, 15% seen once. This receptor was obtained from a male patient aged 2 to 10 who had a stem cell transplant for acute lymphoblastic leukemia, so the T cells may come from the graft donor. The sequenced sample was PBMCs, mostly from graft donor cells, obtained 180 days after TCRalphabeta/CD19-depleted stem cell transplant.

This chain's CDR3 is CASSYIQGSVWYNEQFF. CDR3 coding DNA: TGTGCCAGCAGTTACATACAAGGGTCCGTGTGGTACAATGAGCAGTTCTTC. J is TRBJ2-1 and V is TRBV6-2 or TRBV6-3; the D is unclear. Per the germline V gene, CDR1 is MNHEY and CDR2 is SVGEGT. This CDR3 has 17 amino acids. The V end was cut by 2 bases, the J end by 4 bases, with 18 bases between.